These T cell receptor beta chains were read from a single sample in a study of T cell repertoires in cytomegalovirus infection. TCRdb re-analysed the reads in MiXCR, keeping a single row per CDR3 protein. The sample holds under 600,000 distinct CDR3 sequences, approximately 15% seen once. Sequences were obtained from CD8+ T cells from PBMCs. The receptor set was obtained from a human donor in good health (CMV status not recorded). Some clones in this sample may be carry-over from other donors' samples. CDR3s include the opening cysteine and the closing phenylalanine or tryptophan. D genes are given only for firm matches. Clone sizes are given selectively: once, few, many, or a class where the clone is expanded.

d_gene: TRBD1
j_gene: TRBJ2-6
abundance: few
v_gene: TRBV3-1
CDR3nt: TGTGCCAGCAGCCCCGGGACAGACCGAACCTCTGGGGCCAACGTCCTGACTTTC
CDR3aa: CASSPGTDRTSGANVLTF

d_gene: NA
j_gene: TRBJ1-2
abundance: NA
v_gene: TRBV27
CDR3nt: TGTGCCAGCAGTTACAGCCCGGTAAATGGCTACACCTTC
CDR3aa: CASSYSPVNGYTF

d_gene: NA
j_gene: TRBJ1-6
abundance: NA
v_gene: TRBV20-1
CDR3nt: TGCAGTGCTGGAGGGGTAGGGGGGTCCTCACCCCTCCACTTT
CDR3aa: CSAGGVGGSSPLHF

d_gene: NA
j_gene: TRBJ1-1
abundance: few
v_gene: TRBV27
CDR3nt: TGTGCCAGCAGATCTCGGACAACCCCTTACACTGAAGCTTTCTTT
CDR3aa: CASRSRTTPYTEAFF

d_gene: NA
j_gene: TRBJ1-1
abundance: few
v_gene: TRBV5-4
CDR3nt: TGTGCCAGCAGCTCCGAGACAGGAGCTACTGAAGCTTTCTTT
CDR3aa: CASSSETGATEAFF

d_gene: NA
j_gene: TRBJ2-3
abundance: many
v_gene: TRBV12-3/TRBV12-4
CDR3nt: TGTGCCAGCAGAGCAGAGGGGGGACCCTCCACAGATACGCAGTATTTT
CDR3aa: CASRAEGGPSTDTQYF

d_gene: NA
j_gene: TRBJ2-7
abundance: NA
v_gene: TRBV7-8
CDR3nt: TGTGCCAGCAGCTCAAACCGGGACCCCCGGGCGGAGACGTACTTC
CDR3aa: CASSSNRDPRAETYF

d_gene: TRBD1
j_gene: TRBJ1-2
abundance: NA
v_gene: TRBV5-4
CDR3nt: TGTGCCAGCAGCCACCCAGGACAGGGTCACTCCCCCACCTTC
CDR3aa: CASSHPGQGHSPTF

d_gene: TRBD2
j_gene: TRBJ2-3
abundance: once
v_gene: TRBV5-5
CDR3nt: TGTGCCAGCAGCTTGAGCGGGGGGGTCTCTAGCACAGATACGCAGTATTTT
CDR3aa: CASSLSGGVSSTDTQYF

d_gene: TRBD2
j_gene: TRBJ2-1
abundance: many
v_gene: TRBV7-9
CDR3nt: TGTGCCAGCAGCTTAGCCCTAGCGGGGGGGCCTTCCTACAATGAGCAGTTCTTC
CDR3aa: CASSLALAGGPSYNEQFF